The clone carrying this TCR beta chain was seen more than once but under ten times. The antigen remains unidentified. This record comes from a study of blood T cells in healthy people across ages. Study context: There was about one barcoded beta molecule captured by template switching per two T cells.

Combining a sample-barcoded 5' primer with a J-beta primer mix, a second PCR ran for 7 to 11 cycles. One entry per CDR3 protein, called by TCRdb with MiXCR from the 5' RACE reads. Among about 780,000 distinct CDR3 sequences listed, roughly 25% were seen once. Per individual sample, total RNA of at least 5.5 micrograms was extracted. Whole-study results and caveats: With age, beta diversity per million T cells declined roughly linearly, significantly by roughly 40.

Trimming pared 9 bases from V and 5 bases from J, leaving 16 bases between. The CDR3 is 13 residues long. These data also formed part of another study, on T cells of mothers and their children. From that paper: In both related and unrelated pairs, TCR recombination output is shaped similarly by thymic selection.

The origin of this receptor is a boy aged 5-17 years in good health. The sequencing sample was made of blood. The rearrangement joins TRBV12-3 or TRBV12-4 to TRBJ2-5, with D perhaps given as TRBD1 or TRBD2 (6 bases each). In DNA, the CDR3 is TGTGCCAGTGGGGGGCAGCTTGGGGAGACCCAGTACTTC. It specifies CASGGQLGETQYF.